This TCR beta chain was documented in a study of human T cells and chemical hapten exposure. Across the whole study: On around 2 cm by around 2 cm of upper inner arm skin, sensitization was performed with 2% DPC.

During construction of the library, unique molecular identifiers were attached to individual cDNA molecules for quantitative, reproducible TCR counting. Each CDR3 protein gets one entry after TCRdb re-called the RACE reads with MiXCR. This sample has tens of thousands of distinct CDR3 sequences, with about 8.9% found just once. This clonotype was detected ten times or more. What it recognizes is unknown. As to time point: patch test 2, 6 weeks after DPC sensitization. Treatment given: therapeutic diphenylcyclopropenone sensitization with weekly scalp DPC. The study's findings and limits: Sensitizing to DPC left TCRs with a frequency above 1 in 1000 unaltered. Because all patients had alopecia, their immune responses might differ from healthy ones.

CDR3 length: 15 residues. From germline, CDR1 is KGHSH and CDR2 LQKENI. Between the trimmed V and J ends, which lost 5 bases and 10 bases, there was a span of 21 bases. This sample comprised whole blood, obtained in connection with sensitization to the hapten diphenylcyclopropenone (DPC). The TCR sequence derives from a woman in her forties with alopecia areata. Some clones in this sample may be carry-over from other donors' samples. The chain uses TRBV18 and TRBJ2-1, with D unclear. The CDR3 nucleotides read TGTGCCAGCTCAGCCCTAGACCAATTGAAAGGGGAGCAGTTCTTC. This encodes CASSALDQLKGEQFF.